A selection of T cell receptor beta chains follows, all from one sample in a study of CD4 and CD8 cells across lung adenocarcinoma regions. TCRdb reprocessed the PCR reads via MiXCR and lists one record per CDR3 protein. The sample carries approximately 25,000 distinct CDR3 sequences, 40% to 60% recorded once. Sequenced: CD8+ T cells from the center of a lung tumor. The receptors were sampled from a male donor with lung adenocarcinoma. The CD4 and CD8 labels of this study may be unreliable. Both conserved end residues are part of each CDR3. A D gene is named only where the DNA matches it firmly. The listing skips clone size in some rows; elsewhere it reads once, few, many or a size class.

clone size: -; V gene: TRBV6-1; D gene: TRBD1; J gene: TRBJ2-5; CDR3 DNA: TGTGCCAGCAGTGAAGGGTCAGGGGGCCAAGAGACCCAGTACTTC; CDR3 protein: CASSEGSGGQETQYF
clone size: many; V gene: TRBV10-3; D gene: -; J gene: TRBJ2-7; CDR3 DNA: TGTGCCTGTGGGCCCTCCTACGAGCAGTACTTC; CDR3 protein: CACGPSYEQYF
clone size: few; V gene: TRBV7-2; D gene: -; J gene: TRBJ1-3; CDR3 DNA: TGTGCCAGCAGCCACATGAGGGGACTGAACTACTCTGGAAACACCATATATTTT; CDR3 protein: CASSHMRGLNYSGNTIYF
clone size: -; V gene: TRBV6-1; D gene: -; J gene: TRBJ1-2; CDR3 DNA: TGTGCCAGCAGCCCCGGGACTTTAATGATGGCGCGGACCTTC; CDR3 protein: CASSPGTLMMARTF
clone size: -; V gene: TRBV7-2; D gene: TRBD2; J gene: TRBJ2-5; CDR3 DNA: TGTGCGGGCAGCGGCGGACTAGCGACAGAGACCCAGTATTTC; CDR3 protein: CAGSGGLATETQYF
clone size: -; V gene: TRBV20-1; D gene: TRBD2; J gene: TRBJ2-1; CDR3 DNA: TGCAGTGCTCCCCGCCCCACTAGCGGTCCTTTGGATGAGCAGTTCTTC; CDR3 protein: CSAPRPTSGPLDEQFF
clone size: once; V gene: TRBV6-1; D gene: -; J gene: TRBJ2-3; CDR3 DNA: TGTGCCAGCAGGGGGCTCGGGGCGGGTGACCAAGAGACCCAGTATTTT; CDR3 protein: CASRGLGAGDQETQYF
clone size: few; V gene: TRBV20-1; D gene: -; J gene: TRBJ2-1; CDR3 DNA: TGCAGTGCTAGTTGGCGGGGCCGGGCCTACAATGAGCAGTTCTTC; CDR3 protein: CSASWRGRAYNEQFF
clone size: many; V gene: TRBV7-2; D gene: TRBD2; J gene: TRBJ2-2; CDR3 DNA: TGTGGCACCCAGGTTAGCGGGAGCACCGGGGAGCTGTTTTTT; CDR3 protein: CGTQVSGSTGELFF
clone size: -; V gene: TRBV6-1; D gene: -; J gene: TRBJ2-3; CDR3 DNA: TGTGCCAGCAGTGACGCGGCTTCGGGGGGCGGGGTGACAGAGACGCAGTATTTT; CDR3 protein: CASSDAASGGGVTETQYF